The clone carrying this T cell receptor beta chain was detected ten times or more. As yet, its antigen is unknown. Germline-derived CDR1 and CDR2 are LNHDA and SQIVND (reference sequence). J lost 6 bases, V lost 3 bases, and 13 bases had no gene match. The CDR3 contains 17 residues. This entry is derived from a study of metastatic and nonmetastatic thyroid tumors. Whole-study findings and limits: TCR beta diversity was reportedly significantly higher in malignant thyroid tumors than benign nodules, in blood and tumor.

TCRdb reassembled clones from the PCR reads with MiXCR. In the table there are roughly 25,000 clones, 14% to 15% of which are singletons. Nobody among the patients had been given any treatment before thyroid surgery. This TCR came from a female donor with papillary thyroid cancer or a benign thyroid nodule (not recorded which). Some clones in this sample may be carry-over from other donors' samples. The sequenced sample was blood. This rearrangement joins TRBV19 to TRBJ2-2; the match to TRBD1 covers 7 bases. The CDR3 DNA follows: TGTGCCAGTAGTATGACCCACAGGGGCCCATTGGCCGGGGAGCTGTTTTTT. This encodes CASSMTHRGPLAGELFF.